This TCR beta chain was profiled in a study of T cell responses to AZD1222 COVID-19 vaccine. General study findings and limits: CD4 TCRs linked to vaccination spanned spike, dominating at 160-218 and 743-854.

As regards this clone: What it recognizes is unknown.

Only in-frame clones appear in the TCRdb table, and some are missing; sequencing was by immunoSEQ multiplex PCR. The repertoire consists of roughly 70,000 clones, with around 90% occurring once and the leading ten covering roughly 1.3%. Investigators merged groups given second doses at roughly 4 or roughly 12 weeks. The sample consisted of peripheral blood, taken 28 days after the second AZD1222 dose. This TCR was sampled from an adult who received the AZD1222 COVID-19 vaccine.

Here the CDR3 reads CASSHLVDRQPSLYSNQPQHF. The CDR3 DNA follows: TGCGCCAGCAGTCACCTGGTGGATCGACAGCCCTCTCTGTATAGCAATCAGCCCCAGCATTTT. The J gene is TRBJ1-5, the V gene TRBV23-1; a possible D gene is TRBD1 (5 bases). TRBV23-1 belongs to the ORF category, with a function that is uncertain. This CDR3 comprises 21 residues. V was pared by 3 bases and J by 0 bases, with 27 bases between.